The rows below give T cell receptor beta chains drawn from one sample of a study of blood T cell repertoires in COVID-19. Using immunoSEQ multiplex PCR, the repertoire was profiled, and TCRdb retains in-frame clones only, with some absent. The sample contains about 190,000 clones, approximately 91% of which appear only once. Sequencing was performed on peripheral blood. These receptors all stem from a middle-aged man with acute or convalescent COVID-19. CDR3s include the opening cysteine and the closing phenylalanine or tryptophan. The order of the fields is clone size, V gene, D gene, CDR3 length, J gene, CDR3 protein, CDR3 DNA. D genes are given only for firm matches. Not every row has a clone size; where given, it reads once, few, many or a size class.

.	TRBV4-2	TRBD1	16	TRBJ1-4	CASSQDIGQGGEKLFF	TGTGCCAGCAGCCAAGATATTGGACAGGGGGGGGAAAAACTGTTTTTT
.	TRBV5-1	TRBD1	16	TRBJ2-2	CASRAGQGLHTGELFF	TGCGCCAGCAGGGCAGGACAGGGTTTACACACCGGGGAGCTGTTTTTT
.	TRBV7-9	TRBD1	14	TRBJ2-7	CASSLGTGINEQYF	TGTGCCAGCAGCTTAGGGACAGGGATTAACGAGCAGTACTTC
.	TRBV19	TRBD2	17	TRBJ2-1	CASSSDSGGPTRNEQFF	TGTGCCAGTAGTTCCGATAGCGGGGGGCCAACTCGCAATGAGCAGTTCTTC
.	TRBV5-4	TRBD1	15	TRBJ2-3	CASSRAGQDTDTQYF	TGTGCCAGCAGCCGGGCAGGACAGGACACAGATACGCAGTATTTT
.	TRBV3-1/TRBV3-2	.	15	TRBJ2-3	CASRSDTTSTDTQYF	TGTGCCAGCAGATCTGACACAACTTCCACAGATACGCAGTATTTT
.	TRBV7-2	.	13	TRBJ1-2	CASSPDSVGGYTF	TGTGCCAGCAGCCCCGACAGTGTAGGGGGCTACACCTTC
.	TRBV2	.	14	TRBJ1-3	CASSDLSSGNTIYF	TGTGCCAGCAGTGACCTGTCCTCTGGAAACACCATATATTTT
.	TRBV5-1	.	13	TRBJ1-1	CASSLTGNTEAFF	TGCGCCAGCAGCCTGACAGGGAACACTGAAGCTTTCTTT
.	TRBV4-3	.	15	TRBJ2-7	CASSQASSLAYEQYF	TGCGCCAGCAGCCAAGCTAGCAGCCTCGCCTACGAGCAGTACTTC
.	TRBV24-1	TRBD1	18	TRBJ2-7	CATSDGQGGRSVTYEQYF	TGTGCCACCAGTGATGGACAGGGGGGGAGAAGCGTCACCTACGAGCAGTACTTC
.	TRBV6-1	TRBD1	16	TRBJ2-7	CASSERSRGRYVEQYF	TGTGCCAGCAGTGAGCGATCCAGGGGGCGATACGTCGAGCAGTACTTC
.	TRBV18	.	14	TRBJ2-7	CASSGTGSANEQYF	TGTGCCAGCTCGGGAACAGGAAGCGCTAACGAGCAGTACTTC
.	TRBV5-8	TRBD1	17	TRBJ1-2	CASSSLPGTATSYGYTF	TGTGCCAGCAGCTCCCTTCCAGGGACAGCGACTAGCTATGGCTACACCTTC
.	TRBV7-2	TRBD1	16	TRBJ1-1	CASSVRQGPKNTEAFF	TGTGCCAGCAGCGTTCGACAGGGGCCGAAGAACACTGAAGCTTTCTTT
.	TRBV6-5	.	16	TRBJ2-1	CASSYSPGGAYNEQFF	TGTGCCAGCAGTTACTCTCCGGGGGGCGCATACAATGAGCAGTTCTTC
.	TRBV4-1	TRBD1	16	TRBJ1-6	CASSQKDRGANSPLHF	TGCGCCAGCAGCCAAAAGGACAGGGGCGCCAATTCACCCCTCCACTTT
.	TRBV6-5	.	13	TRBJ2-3	CASKVAGTDTQYF	TGTGCCAGCAAAGTAGCAGGGACAGATACGCAGTATTTT
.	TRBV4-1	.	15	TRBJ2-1	CASSQDPAGNNEQFF	TGCGCCAGCAGCCAAGATCCTGCGGGGAACAATGAGCAGTTCTTC
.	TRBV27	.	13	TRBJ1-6	CASRSQNNSPLHF	TGTGCCAGCAGATCACAGAATAATTCACCCCTCCACTTT
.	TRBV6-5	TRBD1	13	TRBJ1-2	CATSGQGADGYTF	TGTGCCACCTCGGGACAGGGGGCGGATGGCTACACCTTC
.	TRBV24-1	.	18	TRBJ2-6	CATSDSLGAFAGANVLTF	TGTGCCACCAGTGATTCTCTTGGGGCTTTCGCTGGGGCCAACGTCCTGACTTTC
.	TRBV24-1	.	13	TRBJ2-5	CATARDFQETQYF	TGTGCCACTGCTAGGGACTTCCAAGAGACCCAGTACTTC
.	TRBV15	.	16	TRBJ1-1	CATSRGSLVEVTEAFF	TGTGCCACCAGCAGGGGCTCTTTGGTGGAAGTCACTGAAGCTTTCTTT
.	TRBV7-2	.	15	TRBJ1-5	CASSLGGKADQPQHF	TGTGCCAGCAGCTTGGGAGGGAAAGCGGATCAGCCCCAGCATTTT
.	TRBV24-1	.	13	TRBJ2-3	CATSQYVTDTQYF	TGTGCCACCAGTCAGTATGTCACAGATACGCAGTATTTT
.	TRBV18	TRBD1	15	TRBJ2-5	CASSPTWTGQETQYF	TGTGCCAGCTCACCGACTTGGACAGGACAAGAGACCCAGTACTTC
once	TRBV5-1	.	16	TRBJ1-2	CASSAGEGNFNYGYTF	TGCGCCAGCAGCGCGGGGGAGGGCAATTTTAACTATGGCTACACCTTC
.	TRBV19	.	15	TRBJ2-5	CASSIGGELQETQYF	TGTGCCAGTAGTATAGGGGGGGAATTACAAGAGACCCAGTACTTC
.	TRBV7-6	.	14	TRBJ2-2	CASTFGVNTGELFF	TGTGCCAGCACCTTCGGGGTGAACACCGGGGAGCTGTTTTTT
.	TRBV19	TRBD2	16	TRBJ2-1	CASSIATSGGQHEQFF	TGTGCCAGTAGTATAGCGACTAGCGGGGGGCAACATGAGCAGTTCTTC
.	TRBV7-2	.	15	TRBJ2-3	CASSQSSVWQDTQYF	TGTGCCAGCAGCCAATCTAGCGTGTGGCAAGATACGCAGTATTTT
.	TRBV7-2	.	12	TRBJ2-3	CASSPFADTQYF	TGTGCCAGCAGCCCCTTTGCAGATACGCAGTATTTT
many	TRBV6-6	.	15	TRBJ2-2	CASSYKRTATGELFF	TGTGCCAGCAGTTACAAACGGACAGCTACCGGGGAGCTGTTTTTT
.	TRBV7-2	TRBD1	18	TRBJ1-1	CASSNRRTGNFGRTEAFF	TGTGCCAGCAGCAACCGAAGGACAGGGAATTTTGGTAGGACTGAAGCTTTCTTT
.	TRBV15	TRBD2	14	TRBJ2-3	CATSRQGGADTQYF	TGTGCCACCAGCAGACAGGGAGGGGCAGATACGCAGTATTTT
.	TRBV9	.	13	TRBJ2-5	CASSQRVSETQYF	TGTGCCAGCAGCCAGAGGGTTTCGGAGACCCAGTACTTC
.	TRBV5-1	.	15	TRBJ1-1	CASSLLGQPNTEAFF	TGCGCCAGCAGCCTACTAGGACAGCCGAACACTGAAGCTTTCTTT
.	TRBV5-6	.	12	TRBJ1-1	CASSLIGGEAFF	TGTGCCAGCAGCTTGATAGGCGGTGAAGCTTTCTTT
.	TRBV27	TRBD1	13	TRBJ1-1	CASRRPQGGESFF	TGTGCCAGCAGACGCCCACAGGGGGGAGAATCTTTCTTT
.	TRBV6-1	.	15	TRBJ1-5	CASSDMDRVSQPQHF	TGTGCCAGCAGTGATATGGACAGAGTGAGTCAGCCCCAGCATTTT
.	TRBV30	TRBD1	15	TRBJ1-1	CAWRGTGGFSTEAFF	TGTGCCTGGAGGGGGACAGGGGGATTTAGCACTGAAGCTTTCTTT
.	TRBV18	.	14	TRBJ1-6	CASSQGLHNSPLHF	TGTGCCAGCTCACAGGGGTTGCATAATTCACCCCTCCACTTT
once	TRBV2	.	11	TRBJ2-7	CTSTGSYEQYF	TGTACCAGCACGGGTTCCTACGAGCAGTACTTC
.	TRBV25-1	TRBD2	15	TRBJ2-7	CASSEYTLAGSGQYF	TGTGCCAGCAGTGAATATACACTAGCGGGGAGCGGGCAGTACTTC
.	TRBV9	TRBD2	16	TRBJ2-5	CASSEGASGVQETQYF	TGTGCCAGCAGCGAGGGGGCTAGCGGGGTCCAAGAGACCCAGTACTTC
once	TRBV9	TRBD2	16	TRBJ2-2	CASSVRSGGFTGELFF	TGTGCCAGCAGCGTACGAAGCGGGGGCTTCACCGGGGAGCTGTTTTTT
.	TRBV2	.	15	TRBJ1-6	CASSRGGIVDSPLHF	TGTGCCAGCAGTCGAGGAGGGATTGTTGATTCACCCCTCCACTTT
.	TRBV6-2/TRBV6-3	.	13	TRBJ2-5	CASSLADQETQYF	TGTGCCAGCAGTTTAGCGGACCAAGAGACCCAGTACTTC
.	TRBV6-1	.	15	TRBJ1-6	CASSEGTVNNSPLHF	TGTGCCAGCAGTGAAGGGACAGTCAATAATTCACCCCTCCACTTT
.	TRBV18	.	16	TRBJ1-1	CASSPLNRGPLTEAFF	TGTGCCAGCTCACCCCTTAATAGAGGGCCCTTAACTGAAGCTTTCTTT
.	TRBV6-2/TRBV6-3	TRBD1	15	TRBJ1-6	CASSHGARGNSPLHF	TGTGCCAGCAGCCACGGGGCCAGGGGGAATTCACCCCTCCACTTT